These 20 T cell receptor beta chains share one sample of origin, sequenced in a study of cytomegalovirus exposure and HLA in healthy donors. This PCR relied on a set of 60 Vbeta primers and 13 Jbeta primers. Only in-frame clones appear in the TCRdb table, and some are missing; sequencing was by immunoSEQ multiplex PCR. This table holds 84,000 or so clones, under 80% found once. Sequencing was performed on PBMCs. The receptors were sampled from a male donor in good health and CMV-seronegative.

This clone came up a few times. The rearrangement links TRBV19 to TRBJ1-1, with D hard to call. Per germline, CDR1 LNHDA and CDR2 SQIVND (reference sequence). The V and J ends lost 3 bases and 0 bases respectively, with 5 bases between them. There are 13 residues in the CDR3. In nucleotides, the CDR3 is TGTGCCAGTAGTATCTTCTTGAACACTGAAGCTTTCTTT. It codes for CASSIFLNTEAFF.

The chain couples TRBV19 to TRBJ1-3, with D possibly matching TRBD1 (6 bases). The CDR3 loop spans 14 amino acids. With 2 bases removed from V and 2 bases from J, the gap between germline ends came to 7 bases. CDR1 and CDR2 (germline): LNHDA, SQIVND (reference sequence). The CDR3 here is CASSIKGAGNTIYF. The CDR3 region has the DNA TGTGCCAGTAGTATAAAGGGGGCTGGAAACACCATATATTTT.

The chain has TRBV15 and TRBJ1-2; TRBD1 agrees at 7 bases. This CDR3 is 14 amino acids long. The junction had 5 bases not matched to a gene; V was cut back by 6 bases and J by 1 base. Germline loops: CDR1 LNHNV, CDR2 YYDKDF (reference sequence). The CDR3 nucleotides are TGTGCCACCAGGCGAGGGGACAGTAACTATGGCTACACCTTC. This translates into CATRRGDSNYGYTF.

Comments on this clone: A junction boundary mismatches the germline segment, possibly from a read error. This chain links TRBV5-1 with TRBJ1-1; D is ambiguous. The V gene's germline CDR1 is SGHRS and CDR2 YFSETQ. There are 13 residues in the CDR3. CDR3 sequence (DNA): TGCGCCAGCACCTTGGACGGGAACACTGAAGCTTTCTTT. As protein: CASTLDGNTEAFF.

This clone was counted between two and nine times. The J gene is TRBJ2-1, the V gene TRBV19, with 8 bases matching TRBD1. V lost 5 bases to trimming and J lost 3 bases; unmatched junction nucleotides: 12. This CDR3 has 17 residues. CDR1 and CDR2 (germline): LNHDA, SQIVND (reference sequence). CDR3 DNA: TGTGCCAGTAGTCCCACGTTGGGGGACAGGCTCTACAATGAGCAGTTCTTC. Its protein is CASSPTLGDRLYNEQFF.

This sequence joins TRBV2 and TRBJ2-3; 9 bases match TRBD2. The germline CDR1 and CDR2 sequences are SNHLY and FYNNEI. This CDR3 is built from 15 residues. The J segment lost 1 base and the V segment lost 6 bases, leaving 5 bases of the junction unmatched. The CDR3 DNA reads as TGTGCCAGCAGGGCTAGCGGGGTCGGCACAGATACGCAGTATTTT. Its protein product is CASRASGVGTDTQYF.

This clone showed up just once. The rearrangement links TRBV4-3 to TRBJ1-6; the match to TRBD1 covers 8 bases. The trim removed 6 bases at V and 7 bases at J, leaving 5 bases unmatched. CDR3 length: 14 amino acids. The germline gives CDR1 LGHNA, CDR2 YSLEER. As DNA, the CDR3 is TGCGCCAGCAGTCACCAGGGGGCGAATTCACCCCTCCACTTT. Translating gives CASSHQGANSPLHF.

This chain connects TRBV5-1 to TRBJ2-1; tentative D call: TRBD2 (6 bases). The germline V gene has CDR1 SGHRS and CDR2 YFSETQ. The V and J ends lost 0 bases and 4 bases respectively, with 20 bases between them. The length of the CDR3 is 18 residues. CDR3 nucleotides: TGCGCCAGCAGCTTGGAATCCGGGGCGGGGAGGTATTACAATGAGCAGTTCTTC. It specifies CASSLESGAGRYYNEQFF.

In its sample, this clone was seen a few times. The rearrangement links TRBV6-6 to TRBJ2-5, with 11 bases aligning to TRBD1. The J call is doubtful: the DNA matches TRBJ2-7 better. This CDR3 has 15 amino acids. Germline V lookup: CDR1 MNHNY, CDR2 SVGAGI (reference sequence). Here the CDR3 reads CASSYGGTGGYEQYF. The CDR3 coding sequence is TGTGCCAGCAGTTACGGCGGGACAGGGGGTTACGAGCAGTACTTC.

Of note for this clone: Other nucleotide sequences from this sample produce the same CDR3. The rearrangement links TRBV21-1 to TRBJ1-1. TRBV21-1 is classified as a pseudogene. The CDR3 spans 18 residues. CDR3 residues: CASSKVIVIPSVNTEAFF. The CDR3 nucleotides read TGTGCCAGCAGCAAAGTTATAGTGATCCCGAGCGTGAACACTGAAGCCTTCTTT.

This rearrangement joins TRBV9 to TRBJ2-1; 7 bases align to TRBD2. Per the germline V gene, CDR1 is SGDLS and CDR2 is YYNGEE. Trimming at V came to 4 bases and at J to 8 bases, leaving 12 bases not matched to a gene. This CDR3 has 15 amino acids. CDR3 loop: CASSLASGGFDEQFF. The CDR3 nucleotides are TGTGCCAGCAGCTTAGCTAGCGGTGGGTTTGATGAGCAGTTCTTC.

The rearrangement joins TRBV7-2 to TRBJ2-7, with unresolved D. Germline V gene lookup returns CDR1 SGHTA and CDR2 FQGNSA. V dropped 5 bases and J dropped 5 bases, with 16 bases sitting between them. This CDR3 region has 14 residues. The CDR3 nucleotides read TGTGCCAGCAGCCCATACTCAGGAATGGACGAGCAGTACTTC. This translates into CASSPYSGMDEQYF. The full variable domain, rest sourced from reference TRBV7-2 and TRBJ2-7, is GAGVSQSPSNKVTEKGKDVELRCDPISGHTALYWYRQSLGQGLEFLIYFQGNSAPDKSGLPSDRFSAERTGGSVSTLTIQRTQQEDSAVYLCASSPYSGMDEQYFGPGTRLTVT.

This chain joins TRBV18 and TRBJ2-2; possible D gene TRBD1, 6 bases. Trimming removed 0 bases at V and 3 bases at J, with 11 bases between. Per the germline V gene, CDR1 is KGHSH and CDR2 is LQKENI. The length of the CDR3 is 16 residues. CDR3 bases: TGTGCCAGCTCACCACCGGAACAGGGTGACACCGGGGAGCTGTTTTTT. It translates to CASSPPEQGDTGELFF.

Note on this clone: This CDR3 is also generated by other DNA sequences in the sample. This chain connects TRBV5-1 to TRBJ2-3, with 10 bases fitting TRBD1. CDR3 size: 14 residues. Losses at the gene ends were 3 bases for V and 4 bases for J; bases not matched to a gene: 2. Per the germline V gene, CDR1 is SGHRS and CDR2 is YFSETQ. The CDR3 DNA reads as TGCGCCAGCAGCTCCGGACAGGGGGCAGATACGCAGTATTTT. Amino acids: CASSSGQGADTQYF.

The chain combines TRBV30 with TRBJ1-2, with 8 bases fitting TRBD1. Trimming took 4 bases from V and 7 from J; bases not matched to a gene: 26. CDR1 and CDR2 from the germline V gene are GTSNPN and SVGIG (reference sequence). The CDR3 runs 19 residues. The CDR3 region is CAWTLIRNRGIEPMLGYTF. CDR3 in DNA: TGTGCCTGGACCCTAATTAGAAACAGGGGGATAGAACCAATGCTTGGCTACACCTTC.

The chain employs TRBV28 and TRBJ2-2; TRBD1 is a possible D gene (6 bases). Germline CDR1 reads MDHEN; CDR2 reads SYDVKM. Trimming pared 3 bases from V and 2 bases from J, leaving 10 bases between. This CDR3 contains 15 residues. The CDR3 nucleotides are TGTGCCAGCAGTTTCGACAGGCTTAACACCGGGGAGCTGTTTTTT. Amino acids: CASSFDRLNTGELFF.

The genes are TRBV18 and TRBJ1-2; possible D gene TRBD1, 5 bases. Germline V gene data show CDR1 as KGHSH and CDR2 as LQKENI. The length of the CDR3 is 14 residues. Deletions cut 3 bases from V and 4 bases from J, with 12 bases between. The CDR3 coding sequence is TGTGCCAGCTCACCCACGCAGGGAATCTATGGCTACACCTTC. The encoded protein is CASSPTQGIYGYTF.

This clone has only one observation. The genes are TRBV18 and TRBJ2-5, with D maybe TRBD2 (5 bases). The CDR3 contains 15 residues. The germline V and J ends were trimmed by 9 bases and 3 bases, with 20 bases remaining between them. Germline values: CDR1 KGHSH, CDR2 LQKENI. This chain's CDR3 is CASGGLRTVEETQYF. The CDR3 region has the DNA TGTGCCAGTGGCGGGTTGCGGACGGTAGAAGAGACCCAGTACTTC.

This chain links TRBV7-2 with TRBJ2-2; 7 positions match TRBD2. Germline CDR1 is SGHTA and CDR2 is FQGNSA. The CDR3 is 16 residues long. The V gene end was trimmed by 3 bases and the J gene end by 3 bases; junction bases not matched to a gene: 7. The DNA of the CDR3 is TGTGCCAGCAGCTTGGGGGGAGCGGGGTACACCGGGGAGCTGTTTTTT. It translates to CASSLGGAGYTGELFF.

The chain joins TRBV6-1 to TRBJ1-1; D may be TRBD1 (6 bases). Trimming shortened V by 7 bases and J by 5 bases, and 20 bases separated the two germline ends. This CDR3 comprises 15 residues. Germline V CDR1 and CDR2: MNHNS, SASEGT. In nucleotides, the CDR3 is TGTGCCAGCACCCCAGGGGATGGAGGAACAACTGAAGCTTTCTTT. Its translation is CASTPGDGGTTEAFF.